These 10 T cell receptor beta chains originate from one sample sequenced in a study of PD-L1 blockade in urothelial cancer. Time point of the sample: pretreatment peripheral blood. This table comes from immunoSEQ multiplex PCR, and its TCRdb copy is limited to in-frame clones, with some not included. The table has tens of thousands of clones, roughly 79% seen once. This specimen was PBMCs, taken around atezolizumab (anti-PD-L1) treatment. All receptors derive from a man between 65 and 85 years old with urothelial cancer.

This clone was recorded only once. This rearrangement joins TRBV29-1 to TRBJ1-1, with a possible D match to TRBD1 (5 bases). CDR1 is SQVTM and CDR2 is ANQGSEA in the germline V gene. Trimming pared 6 bases from V and 10 bases from J, leaving 18 bases between. The CDR3 runs to 12 residues. As DNA, the CDR3 is TGCAGCGTCTCTGACAGCCGGATGGGAGCTTTCTTT. This sequence encodes CSVSDSRMGAFF.

The chain employs TRBV5-1 and TRBJ1-1, with 8 bases fitting TRBD1. Germline V gene data show CDR1 as SGHRS and CDR2 as YFSETQ. The CDR3 has 15 residues. Unmatched junction bases numbered 5, after V lost 3 bases and J lost 1 base. CDR3 bases: TGCGCCAGCAGCTCCGGACAGGGCCGGAACACTGAAGCTTTCTTT. The encoded protein is CASSSGQGRNTEAFF.

The chain's CDR3 is CASSIGGTLLSYNEQFF. The CDR3, as DNA: TGTGCCAGTAGTATAGGCGGGACTTTGCTCTCCTACAATGAGCAGTTCTTC. V gene TRBV19 combines with J gene TRBJ2-1, with D possibly being TRBD2 (6 bases). The CDR3 runs to 17 residues. Germline V gene sequence: CDR1 LNHDA, CDR2 SQIVND (reference sequence). V was pared by 1 base and J by 0 bases, with 13 bases between.

This clone was found many times. Here the CDR3 reads CASSEGLYRAQPQHF. The CDR3 nucleotides read TGTGCCAGCAGTGAGGGTTTGTACAGGGCTCAGCCCCAGCATTTT. The chain has TRBV2 and TRBJ1-5, with a possible D match to TRBD1 (6 bases). V dropped 3 bases and J dropped 6 bases, with 15 bases sitting between them. Germline-derived CDR1 and CDR2 are SNHLY and FYNNEI. This CDR3 contains 15 residues. The full variable domain, rest sourced from reference TRBV2 and TRBJ1-5, is EPEVTQTPSHQVTQMGQEVILRCVPISNHLYFYWYRQILGQKVEFLVSFYNNEISEKSEIFDDQFSVERPDGSNFTLKIRSTKLEDSAMYFCASSEGLYRAQPQHFGDGTRLSIL.

This clone was recorded a few times. This chain links TRBV5-6 with TRBJ2-5, with D hard to call. V lost 0 bases and J lost 5, with 5 bases in between. Germline CDR1 reads SGHDT; CDR2 reads YYEEEE. The CDR3 contains 12 residues. The CDR3: CASSLGRETQYF. The CDR3 nucleotides read TGTGCCAGCAGCTTGGGGCGGGAGACCCAGTACTTC.

The chain links TRBV29-1 to TRBJ1-4; D unclear. Germline CDR1 reads SQVTM; CDR2 reads ANQGSEA. V was trimmed by 0 bases and J by 12 bases, leaving 14 bases between them. The CDR3 is 13 amino acids. DNA for the CDR3: TGCAGCGTTGAAGATGCGGGTAGGGTGGAACTGTTTTTT. Encoded protein: CSVEDAGRVELFF.

The J gene is TRBJ1-1, the V gene TRBV6-5; TRBD1 agrees at 8 bases. V shed 7 bases and J 8 bases; nucleotides not matched to a gene: 9. This CDR3 has 13 amino acids. In germline, CDR1 is MNHEY, CDR2 SVGAGI. CDR3 sequence (DNA): TGTGCCAGCACTAGACAGGGGTGGGGAGAAGCTTTCTTT. It translates to CASTRQGWGEAFF.

The chain employs TRBV9 and TRBJ2-3; 8 nucleotides line up with TRBD2. V lost 2 bases to trimming and J lost 6 bases; unmatched junction nucleotides: 11. CDR1 and CDR2 (germline): SGDLS, YYNGEE. CDR3 size: 16 residues. This chain's CDR3 is CASSVDLSGAGDTQYF. DNA for the CDR3: TGTGCCAGCAGCGTCGACCTTAGCGGGGCCGGGGATACGCAGTATTTT.

The chain is built from TRBV5-1 and TRBJ1-1; D is perhaps TRBD1 (5 bases). The CDR3 is 14 amino acids. The germline CDR1 and CDR2 sequences are SGHRS and YFSETQ. V was pared by 4 bases and J by 1 base, with 11 bases between. In nucleotides, the CDR3 is TGCGCCAGCAGCACGACAGTCCCGAACACTGAAGCTTTCTTT. Translating gives CASSTTVPNTEAFF.

V gene TRBV7-6 combines with J gene TRBJ1-6, with a possible D match to TRBD1 (6 bases). Trimming pared 5 bases from V and 4 bases from J, leaving 21 bases between. The CDR3 is 18 residues long. CDR1 and CDR2 (germline): SGHVS, FNYEAQ. CDR3 sequence (DNA): TGTGCCAGCAGCCTAGAGGTGGACAGCTCAACTTATAATTCACCCCTCCACTTT. Its protein is CASSLEVDSSTYNSPLHF.